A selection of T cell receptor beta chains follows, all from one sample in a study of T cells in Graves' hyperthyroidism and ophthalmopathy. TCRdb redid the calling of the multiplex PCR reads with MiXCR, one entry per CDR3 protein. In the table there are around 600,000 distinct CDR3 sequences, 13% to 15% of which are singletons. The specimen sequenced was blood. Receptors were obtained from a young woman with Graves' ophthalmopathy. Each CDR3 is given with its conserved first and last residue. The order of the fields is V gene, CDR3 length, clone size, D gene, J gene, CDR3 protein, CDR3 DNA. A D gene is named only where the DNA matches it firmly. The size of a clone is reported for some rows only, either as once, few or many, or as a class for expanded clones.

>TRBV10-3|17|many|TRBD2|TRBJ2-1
CAISDTSGSQAYNEQFF
TGTGCCATCAGTGACACTAGCGGGAGCCAGGCCTACAATGAGCAGTTCTTC
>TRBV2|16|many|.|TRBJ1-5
CASSRTPGHSNQPQHF
TGTGCCAGCAGCCGGACACCGGGACACAGCAATCAGCCCCAGCATTTT
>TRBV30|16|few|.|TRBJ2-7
CAWSIRGRGNNYEQYF
TGTGCCTGGAGTATCCGGGGCAGGGGAAACAACTACGAGCAGTACTTC
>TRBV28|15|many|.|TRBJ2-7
CASSLARAGSYEQYF
TGTGCCAGCAGTTTGGCCCGAGCTGGGTCCTACGAGCAGTACTTC
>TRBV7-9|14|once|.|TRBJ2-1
CASTPLGVSDEQFF
TGTGCCAGCACCCCACTAGGGGTGTCGGATGAGCAGTTCTTC
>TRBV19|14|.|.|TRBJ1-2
CASGGTGASGGYTF
TGTGCCAGTGGAGGGACCGGAGCCTCGGGAGGCTACACCTTC
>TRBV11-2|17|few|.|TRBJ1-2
CASSLVPRRDRAYGYTF
TGTGCCAGCAGCTTAGTTCCCCGCCGGGACCGAGCCTATGGCTACACCTTC
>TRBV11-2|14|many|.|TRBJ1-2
CASSLSPPTGGYTF
TGTGCCAGCAGCTTAAGTCCCCCAACAGGCGGCTACACCTTC
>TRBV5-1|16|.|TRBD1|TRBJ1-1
CASSLGRDRVLTEAFF
TGCGCCAGCAGCTTGGGCCGGGACAGGGTTTTAACTGAAGCTTTCTTT
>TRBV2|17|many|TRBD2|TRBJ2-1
CASSNQFSGRAYNEQFF
TGTGCCAGCAGTAATCAATTCAGCGGGAGGGCGTACAATGAGCAGTTCTTC